This T cell receptor beta chain is drawn from a study of vaccination effects on CD4 cells after COVID-19. This clone has more than one count but fewer than ten. No antigen is known for it. The trim removed 5 bases at V and 2 bases at J, leaving 1 base unmatched. Germline CDR1 is MNHNY and CDR2 is SVGAGI (reference sequence). There are 14 residues in the CDR3. Profiling relied on immunoSEQ multiplex PCR, and the TCRdb table lists in-frame clones only, not all of them. Found here are approximately 74,000 clones, approximately 72% of them singletons; the top ten hold over 2.5%. Antigen-specific CD4+ T cells were first expanded with viral peptide pools by the ViraFEST assay and only then sequenced. CD4+ T cells were isolated after 10 days of culture. According to the study, vaccine recipients showed no prior SARS-CoV-2 infection and negative nucleocapsid antibodies. Every well housed some 1.8 million PBMC, which grew in culture alongside about 9.9 IU/ml IL-2 and around 9.8 ug/ml peptides.

The origin of this receptor is a human donor who received a COVID-19 vaccine. Material: CD4+ T cells from PBMCs cultured with HCoV-NL63 spike peptides, obtained before COVID-19 vaccination. The J gene is TRBJ1-2, the V gene TRBV6-6; 11 bases are a match to TRBD1. The CDR3 coding sequence is TGTGCCAGCAGTAGGGACAGGGGGAACTATGGCTACACCTTC. This gives the protein CASSRDRGNYGYTF.